This TCR beta chain was obtained from a study of T cell changes during pregnancy in multiple sclerosis. Trimming at V came to 4 bases and at J to 5 bases, leaving 13 bases not matched to a gene. This CDR3 is 16 amino acids long. CDR1 is SGHVS, CDR2 FNYEAQ, per germline. The protocol was immunoSEQ multiplex PCR, while the TCRdb copy is restricted to in-frame clones and leaves out a portion. The data contain approximately 18,000 clones, 80% to 90% of them singletons. The chain employs TRBV7-6 and TRBJ2-5; 7 bases are shared with TRBD2. The material sequenced was CD8+ T cells from peripheral blood mononuclear cells, taken in the second trimester of pregnancy. The source is a female donor in good health, enrolled as a control in a pregnancy study. In DNA form, the CDR3 reads TGTGCCAGCAGCTCCCTAGGGGCGGGGGTTGGTGAGACCCAGTACTTC. Its protein product is CASSSLGAGVGETQYF.